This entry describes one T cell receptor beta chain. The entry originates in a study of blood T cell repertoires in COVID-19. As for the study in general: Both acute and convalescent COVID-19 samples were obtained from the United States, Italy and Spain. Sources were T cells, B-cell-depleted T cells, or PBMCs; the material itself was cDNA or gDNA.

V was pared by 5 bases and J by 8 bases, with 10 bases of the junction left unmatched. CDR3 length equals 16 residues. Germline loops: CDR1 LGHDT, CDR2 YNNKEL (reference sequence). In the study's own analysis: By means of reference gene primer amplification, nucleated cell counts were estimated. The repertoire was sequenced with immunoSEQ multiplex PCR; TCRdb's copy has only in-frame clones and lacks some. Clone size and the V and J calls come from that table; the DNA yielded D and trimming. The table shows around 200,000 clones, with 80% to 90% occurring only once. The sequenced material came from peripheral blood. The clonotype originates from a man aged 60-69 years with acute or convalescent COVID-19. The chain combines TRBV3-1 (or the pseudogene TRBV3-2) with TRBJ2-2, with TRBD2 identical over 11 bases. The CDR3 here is CASSKTSGRGFGELFF. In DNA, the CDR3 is TGTGCCAGCAGCAAAACTAGCGGGAGAGGATTTGGGGAGCTGTTTTTT.